The subject of this entry is one TCR beta chain. Antigen specificity is unknown. This CDR3 region has 18 residues. Germline V gene sequence: CDR1 SGHRS, CDR2 YFSETQ. With 2 bases clipped from V and 0 bases from J, the junction kept 12 bases outside the gene matches. The data were obtained in a study of siplizumab effects on memory and regulatory T cells. Study results and caveats: Naive T cells seemed more diverse than memory cells; they also seemed major alloresponse contributors. The authors did not confirm suppressive function in proliferating Tregs from siplizumab cultures. Mapping to unstimulated subsets was achieved for only a minor fraction of alloreactive clones.

Roughly 10^5 TCR templates underwent assay in each sample. Measured with immunoSEQ multiplex PCR; TCRdb has only the in-frame clones, and not every one. This table holds over 60,000 clones, around 90% found once. The rearrangement uses TRBV5-1 and TRBJ1-1, with 8 bases lining up with TRBD1. The TCR was taken from a human donor in good health. Source material: CD8+ T cells sorted from blood. DNA for the CDR3: TGCGCCAGCAGCTTAGGAGACAGGGGCCGCCTACTGAACACTGAAGCTTTCTTT. Translating it yields CASSLGDRGRLLNTEAFF.